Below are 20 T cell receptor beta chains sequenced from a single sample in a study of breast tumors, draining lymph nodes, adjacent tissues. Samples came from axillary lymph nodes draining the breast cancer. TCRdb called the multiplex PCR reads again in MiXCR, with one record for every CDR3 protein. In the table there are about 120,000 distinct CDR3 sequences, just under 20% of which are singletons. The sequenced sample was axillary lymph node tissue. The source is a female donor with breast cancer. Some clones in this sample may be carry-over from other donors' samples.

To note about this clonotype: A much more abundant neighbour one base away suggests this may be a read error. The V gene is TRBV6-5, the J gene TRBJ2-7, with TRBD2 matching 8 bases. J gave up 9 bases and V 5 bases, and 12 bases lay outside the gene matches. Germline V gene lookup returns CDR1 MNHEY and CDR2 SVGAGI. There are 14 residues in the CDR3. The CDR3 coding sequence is TGTGCCAGCAGTCCCCAACGGGGGGGTGGGGCGCAGTACTTC. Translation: CASSPQRGGGAQYF.

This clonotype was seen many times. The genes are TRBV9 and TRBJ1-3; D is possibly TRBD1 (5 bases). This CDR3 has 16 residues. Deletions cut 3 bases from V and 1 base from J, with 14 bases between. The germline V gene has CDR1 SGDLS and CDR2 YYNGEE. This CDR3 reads CASSAERGSSGNTIYF. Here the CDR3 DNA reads TGTGCCAGCAGCGCAGAAAGGGGTTCGTCTGGAAACACCATATATTTT. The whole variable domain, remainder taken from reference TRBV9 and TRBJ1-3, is DSGVTQTPKHLITATGQRVTLRCSPRSGDLSVYWYQQSLDQGLQFLIQYYNGEERAKGNILERFSAQQFPDLHSELNLSSLELGDSALYFCASSAERGSSGNTIYFGEGSWLTVV.

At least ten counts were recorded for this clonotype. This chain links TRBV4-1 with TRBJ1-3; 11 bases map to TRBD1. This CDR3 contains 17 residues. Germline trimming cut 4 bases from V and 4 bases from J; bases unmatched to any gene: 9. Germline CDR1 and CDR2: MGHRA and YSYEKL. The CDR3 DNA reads TGCGCCAGCAGCCTCTTGGACAGGGGGCTGTTCGGAAACACCATATATTTT. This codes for CASSLLDRGLFGNTIYF.

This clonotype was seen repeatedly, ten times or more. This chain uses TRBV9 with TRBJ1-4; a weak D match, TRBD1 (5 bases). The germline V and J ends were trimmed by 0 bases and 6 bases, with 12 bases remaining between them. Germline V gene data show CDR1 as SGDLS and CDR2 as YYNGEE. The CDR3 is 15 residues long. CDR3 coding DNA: TGTGCCAGCAGCGTAGGGCTTGAGACAGATGAAAAACTGTTTTTT. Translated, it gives CASSVGLETDEKLFF.

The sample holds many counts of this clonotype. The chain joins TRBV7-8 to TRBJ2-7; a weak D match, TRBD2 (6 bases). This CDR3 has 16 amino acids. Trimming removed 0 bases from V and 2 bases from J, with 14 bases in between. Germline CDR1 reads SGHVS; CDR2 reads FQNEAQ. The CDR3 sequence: CASSLARVAVAYEQYF. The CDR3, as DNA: TGTGCCAGCAGCTTAGCGCGGGTAGCGGTCGCCTACGAGCAGTACTTC.

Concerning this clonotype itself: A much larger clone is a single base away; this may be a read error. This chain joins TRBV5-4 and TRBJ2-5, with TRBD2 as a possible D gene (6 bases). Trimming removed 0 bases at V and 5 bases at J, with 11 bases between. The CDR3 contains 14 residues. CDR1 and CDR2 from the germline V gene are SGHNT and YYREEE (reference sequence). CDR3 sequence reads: CASSLGLVNETQYF. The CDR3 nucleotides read TGTGCCAGCAGCTTGGGACTAGTCAATGAGACCCAGTACTTC.

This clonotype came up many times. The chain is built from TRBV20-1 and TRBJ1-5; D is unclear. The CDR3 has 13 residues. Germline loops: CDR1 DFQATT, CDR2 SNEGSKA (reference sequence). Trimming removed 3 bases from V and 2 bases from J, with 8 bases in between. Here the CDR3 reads CSARILGNQPQHF. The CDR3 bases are TGCAGTGCTAGGATCCTGGGCAATCAGCCCCAGCATTTT.

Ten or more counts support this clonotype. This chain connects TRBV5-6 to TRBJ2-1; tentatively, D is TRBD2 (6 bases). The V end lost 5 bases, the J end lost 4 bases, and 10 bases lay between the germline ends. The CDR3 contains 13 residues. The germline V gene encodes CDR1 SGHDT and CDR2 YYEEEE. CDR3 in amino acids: CASRYGGYNEQFF. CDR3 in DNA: TGTGCCAGCAGGTACGGGGGATACAATGAGCAGTTCTTC. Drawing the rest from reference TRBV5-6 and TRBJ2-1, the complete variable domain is DAGVTQSPTHLIKTRGQQVTLRCSPKSGHDTVSWYQQALGQGPQFIFQYYEEEERQRGNFPDRFSGHQFPNYSSELNVNALLLGDSALYLCASRYGGYNEQFFGPGTRLTVL.

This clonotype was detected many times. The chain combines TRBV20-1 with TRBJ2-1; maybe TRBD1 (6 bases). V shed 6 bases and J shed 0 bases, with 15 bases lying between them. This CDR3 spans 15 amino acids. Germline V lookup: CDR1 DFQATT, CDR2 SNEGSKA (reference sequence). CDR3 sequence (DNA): TGCAGTGCAAATTCCGGGACAATCTCCTACAATGAGCAGTTCTTC. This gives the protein CSANSGTISYNEQFF.

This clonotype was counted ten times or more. The CDR3 DNA reads TGCGCCAGCAGCTTTCAGGGAAATTTTGGGGCCAACGTCCTGACTTTC. Translating gives CASSFQGNFGANVLTF. J is TRBJ2-6 and V is TRBV5-1; weak D call: TRBD1 (5 bases). Germline CDR1 reads SGHRS; CDR2 reads YFSETQ. This CDR3 region has 16 residues. V was trimmed by 2 bases and J by 3 bases, leaving 12 bases between them.

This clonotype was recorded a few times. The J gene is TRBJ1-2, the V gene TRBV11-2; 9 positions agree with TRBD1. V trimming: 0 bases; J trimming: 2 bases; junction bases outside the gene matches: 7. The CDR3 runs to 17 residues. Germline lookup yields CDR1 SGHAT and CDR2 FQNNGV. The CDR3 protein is CASSLEAGTGLNYGYTF. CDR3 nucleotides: TGTGCCAGCAGCTTAGAGGCCGGGACAGGGCTAAACTATGGCTACACCTTC.

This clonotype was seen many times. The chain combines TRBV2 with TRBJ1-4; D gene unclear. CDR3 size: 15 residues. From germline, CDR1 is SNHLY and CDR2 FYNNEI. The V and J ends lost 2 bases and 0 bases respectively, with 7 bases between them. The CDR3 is CASSERQTTNEKLFF. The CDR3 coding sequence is TGTGCCAGCAGTGAAAGGCAGACAACTAATGAAAAACTGTTTTTT.

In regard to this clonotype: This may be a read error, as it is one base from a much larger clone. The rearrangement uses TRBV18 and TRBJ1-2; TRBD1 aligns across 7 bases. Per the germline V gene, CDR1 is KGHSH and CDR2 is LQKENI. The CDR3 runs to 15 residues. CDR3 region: CTSSPSTTGRLGYTF. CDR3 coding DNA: TGTACCAGCTCACCTTCCACGACAGGGAGGTTAGGCTACACCTTC.

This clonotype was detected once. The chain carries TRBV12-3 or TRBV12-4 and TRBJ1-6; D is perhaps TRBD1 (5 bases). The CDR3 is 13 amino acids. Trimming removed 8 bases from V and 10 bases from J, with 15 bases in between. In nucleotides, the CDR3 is TGTGCCAGCGAGGGACGGGGAGGCTCACCCCTCCACTTT. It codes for CASEGRGGSPLHF.

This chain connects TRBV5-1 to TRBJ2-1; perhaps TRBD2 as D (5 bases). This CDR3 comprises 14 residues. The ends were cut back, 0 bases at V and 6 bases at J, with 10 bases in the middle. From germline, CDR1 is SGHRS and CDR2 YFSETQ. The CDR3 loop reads CASSLVTSFNEQFF. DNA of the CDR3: TGCGCCAGCAGCTTGGTCACTAGTTTCAATGAGCAGTTCTTC.

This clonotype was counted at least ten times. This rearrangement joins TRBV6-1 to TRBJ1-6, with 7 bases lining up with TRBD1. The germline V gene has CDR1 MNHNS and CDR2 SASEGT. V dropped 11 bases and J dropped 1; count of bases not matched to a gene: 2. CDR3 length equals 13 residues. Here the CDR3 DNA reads TGTGCCGCACAGGGGTCCTATAATTCACCCCTCCACTTT. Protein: CAAQGSYNSPLHF.

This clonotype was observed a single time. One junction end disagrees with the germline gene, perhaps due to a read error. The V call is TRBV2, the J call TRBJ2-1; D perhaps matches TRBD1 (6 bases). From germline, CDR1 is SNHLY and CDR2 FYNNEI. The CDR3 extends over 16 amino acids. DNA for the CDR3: TGTGCCAGCAGTAACCCCGTAGGGGGTCCCTACAGTGAGCAGTTCTTC. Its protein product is CASSNPVGGPYSEQFF.

The CDR3: CASSVQGANTEAFF. In nucleotides, the CDR3 is TGTGCCAGCAGCGTACAGGGGGCGAACACTGAAGCTTTCTTT. This sequence joins TRBV9 and TRBJ1-1; 8 bases match TRBD1. Germline CDR1 reads SGDLS; CDR2 reads YYNGEE. Losses at the gene ends were 1 base for V and 1 base for J; bases not matched to a gene: 0. CDR3 length: 14 amino acids.

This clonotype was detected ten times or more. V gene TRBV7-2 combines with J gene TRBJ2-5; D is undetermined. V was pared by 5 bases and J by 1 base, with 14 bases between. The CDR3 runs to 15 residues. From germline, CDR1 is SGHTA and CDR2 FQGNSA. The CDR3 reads CASSPLRPLQETQYF. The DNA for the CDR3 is TGTGCCAGCAGCCCTCTGCGGCCCCTCCAAGAGACCCAGTACTTC.

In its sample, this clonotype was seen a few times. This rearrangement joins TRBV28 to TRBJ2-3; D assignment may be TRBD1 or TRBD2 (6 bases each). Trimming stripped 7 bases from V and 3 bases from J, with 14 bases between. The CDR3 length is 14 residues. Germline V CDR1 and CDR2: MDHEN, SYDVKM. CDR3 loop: CASTEGGGTDTQYF. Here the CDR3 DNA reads TGTGCCAGCACCGAAGGAGGGGGAACAGATACGCAGTATTTT.